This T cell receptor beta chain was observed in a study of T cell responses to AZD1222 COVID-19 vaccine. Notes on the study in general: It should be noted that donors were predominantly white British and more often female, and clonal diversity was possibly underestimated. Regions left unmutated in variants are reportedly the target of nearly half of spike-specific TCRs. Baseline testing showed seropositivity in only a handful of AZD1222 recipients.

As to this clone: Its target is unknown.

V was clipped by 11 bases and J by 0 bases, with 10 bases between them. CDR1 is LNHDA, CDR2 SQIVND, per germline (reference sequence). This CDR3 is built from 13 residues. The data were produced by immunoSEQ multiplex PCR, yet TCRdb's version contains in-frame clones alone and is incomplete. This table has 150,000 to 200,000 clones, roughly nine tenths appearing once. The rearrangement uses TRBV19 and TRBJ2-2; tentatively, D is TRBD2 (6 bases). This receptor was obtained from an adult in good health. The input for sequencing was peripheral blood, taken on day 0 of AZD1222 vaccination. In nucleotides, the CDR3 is TGTGCCGGCGGGACGGCGAACACCGGGGAGCTGTTTTTT. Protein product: CAGGTANTGELFF.